This T cell receptor beta chain was identified during a study of T cell repertoires in ileal Crohn's disease. Study context: The M6 sample came from neoterminal ileum during colonoscopy after surgery.

Time point denoted: neoterminal ileum biopsy at postoperative endoscopy, about 6 months after surgery. Study outcomes and limitations: Postoperative endoscopy occurred within one year, median around 6.5 months. Every patient over 26.8% clonality showed endoscopic recurrence.

Per sample, around 0.55 micrograms of biopsy DNA were TCRB immunosequenced. The method was immunoSEQ multiplex PCR; TCRdb's version includes in-frame clones alone and lacks a portion of them. In the table there are about 2,400 clones, roughly 89% of which are singletons. Notes on this clone: The antigen is not known.

The CDR3 covers 15 residues. Germline lookup yields CDR1 MNHNY and CDR2 SVGAGI (reference sequence). Trimming shortened V by 6 bases and J by 3 bases, and 14 bases separated the two germline ends. V gene TRBV6-6 combines with J gene TRBJ1-4; perhaps TRBD1 as D (6 bases). The origin of this receptor is an adult with Crohn's disease. Sequencing used ileal tissue. The CDR3 here is CASRTTGAPNEKLFF. The CDR3 region has the DNA TGTGCCAGCAGGACGACGGGGGCGCCTAATGAAAAACTGTTTTTT.